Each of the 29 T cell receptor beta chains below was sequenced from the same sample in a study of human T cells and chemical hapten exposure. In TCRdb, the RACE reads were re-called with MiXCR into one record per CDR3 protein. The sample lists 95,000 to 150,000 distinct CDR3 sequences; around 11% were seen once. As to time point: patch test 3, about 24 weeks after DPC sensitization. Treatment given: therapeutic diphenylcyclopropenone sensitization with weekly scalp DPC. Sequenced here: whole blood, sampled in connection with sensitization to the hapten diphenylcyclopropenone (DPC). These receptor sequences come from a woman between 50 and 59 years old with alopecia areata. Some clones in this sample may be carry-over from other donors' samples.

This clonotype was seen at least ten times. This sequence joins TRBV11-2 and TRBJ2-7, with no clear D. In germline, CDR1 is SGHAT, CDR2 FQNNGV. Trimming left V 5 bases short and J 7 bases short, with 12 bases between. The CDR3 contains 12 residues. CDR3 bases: TGTGCCAGCAGCCCGGATACGGAGGAGCAGTACTTC. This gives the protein CASSPDTEEQYF.

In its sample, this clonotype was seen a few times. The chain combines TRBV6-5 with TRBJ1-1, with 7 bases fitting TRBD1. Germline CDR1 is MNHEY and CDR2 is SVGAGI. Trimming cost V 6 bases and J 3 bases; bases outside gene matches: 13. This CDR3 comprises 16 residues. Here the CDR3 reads CASSPDRDGPYTEAFF. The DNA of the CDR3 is TGTGCCAGCAGCCCTGACAGGGACGGGCCATACACTGAAGCTTTCTTT.

The CDR3 here is CSVARAGYEQYF. In nucleotides, the CDR3 is TGCAGCGTTGCTAGGGCCGGGTACGAGCAGTACTTC. The chain uses TRBV29-1 and TRBJ2-7; D is unresolved. The germline V gene has CDR1 SQVTM and CDR2 ANQGSEA. The CDR3 is 12 amino acids. Deletions cut 4 bases from V and 4 bases from J, with 11 bases between.

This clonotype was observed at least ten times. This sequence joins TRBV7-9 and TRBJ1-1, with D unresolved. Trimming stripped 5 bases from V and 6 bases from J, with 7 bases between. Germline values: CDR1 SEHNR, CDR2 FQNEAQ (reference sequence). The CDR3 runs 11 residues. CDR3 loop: CASSTNPEAFF. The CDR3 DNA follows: TGTGCCAGCAGCACCAACCCTGAAGCTTTCTTT.

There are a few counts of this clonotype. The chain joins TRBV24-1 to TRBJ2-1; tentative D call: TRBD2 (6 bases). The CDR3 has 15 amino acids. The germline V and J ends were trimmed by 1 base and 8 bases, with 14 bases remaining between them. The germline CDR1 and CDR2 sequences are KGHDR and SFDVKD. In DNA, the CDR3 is TGTGCCACCAGTGATTTCCGCCGTTGGGGGGATGAGCAGTTCTTC. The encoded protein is CATSDFRRWGDEQFF.

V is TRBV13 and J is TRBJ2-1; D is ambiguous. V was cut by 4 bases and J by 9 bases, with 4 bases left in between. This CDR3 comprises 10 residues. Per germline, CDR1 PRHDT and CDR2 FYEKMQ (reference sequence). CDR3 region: CASSWGEQFF. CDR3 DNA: TGTGCCAGCAGCTGGGGTGAGCAGTTCTTC.

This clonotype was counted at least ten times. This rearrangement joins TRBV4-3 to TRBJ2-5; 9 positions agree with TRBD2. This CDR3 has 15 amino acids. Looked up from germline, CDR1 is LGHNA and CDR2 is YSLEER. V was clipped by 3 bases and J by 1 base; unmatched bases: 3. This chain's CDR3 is CASSQSTSGQETQYF. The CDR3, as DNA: TGCGCCAGCAGCCAGTCGACTAGCGGCCAAGAGACCCAGTACTTC.

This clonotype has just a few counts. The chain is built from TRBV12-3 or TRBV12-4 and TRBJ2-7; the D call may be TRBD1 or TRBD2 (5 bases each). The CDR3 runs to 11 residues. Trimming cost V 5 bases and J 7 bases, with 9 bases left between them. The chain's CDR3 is CASSRGPEQYF. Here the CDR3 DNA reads TGTGCCAGCAGTCGGGGCCCGGAGCAGTACTTC.

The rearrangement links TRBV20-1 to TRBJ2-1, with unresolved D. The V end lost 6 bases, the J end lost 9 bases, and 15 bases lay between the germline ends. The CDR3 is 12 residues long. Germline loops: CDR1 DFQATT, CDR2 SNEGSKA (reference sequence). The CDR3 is CSAADLSFEQFF. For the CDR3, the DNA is TGCAGTGCCGCCGACTTGAGCTTTGAGCAGTTCTTC.

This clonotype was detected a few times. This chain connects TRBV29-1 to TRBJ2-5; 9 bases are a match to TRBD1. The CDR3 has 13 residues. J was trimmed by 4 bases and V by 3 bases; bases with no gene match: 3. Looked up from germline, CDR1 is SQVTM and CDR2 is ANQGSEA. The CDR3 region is CSVEGQGGETQYF. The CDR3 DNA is TGCAGCGTTGAGGGACAGGGTGGAGAGACCCAGTACTTC.

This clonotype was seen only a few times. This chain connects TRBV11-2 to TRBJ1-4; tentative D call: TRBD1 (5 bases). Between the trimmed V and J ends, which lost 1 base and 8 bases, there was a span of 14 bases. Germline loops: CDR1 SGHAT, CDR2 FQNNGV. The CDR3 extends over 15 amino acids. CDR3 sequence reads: CASSLGGRRDEKLFF. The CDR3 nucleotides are TGTGCCAGCAGCTTAGGAGGGAGAAGGGACGAAAAACTGTTTTTT.

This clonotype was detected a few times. DNA for the CDR3: TGTGCCAGCAGCCAAGAGGGGGGGCTAGCCAAAAACATTCAGTACTTC. Protein sequence: CASSQEGGLAKNIQYF. This rearrangement joins TRBV4-2 to TRBJ2-4; a possible D gene is TRBD2 (7 bases). V was pared by 0 bases and J by 0 bases, with 9 bases between. CDR1 LGHNA and CDR2 YNFKEQ come from the germline V gene. This CDR3 has 16 amino acids.

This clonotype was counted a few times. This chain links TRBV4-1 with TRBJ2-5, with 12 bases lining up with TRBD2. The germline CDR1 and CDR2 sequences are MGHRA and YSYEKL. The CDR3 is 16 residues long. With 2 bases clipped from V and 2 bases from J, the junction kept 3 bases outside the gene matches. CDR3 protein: CASSQPLAGGQETQYF. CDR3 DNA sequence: TGCGCCAGCAGCCAACCACTAGCGGGAGGACAAGAGACCCAGTACTTC.

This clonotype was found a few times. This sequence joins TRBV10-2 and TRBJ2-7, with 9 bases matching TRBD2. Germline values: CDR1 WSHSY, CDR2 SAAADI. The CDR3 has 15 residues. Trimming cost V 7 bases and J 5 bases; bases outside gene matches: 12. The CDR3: CASTHNSGSYHEQYF. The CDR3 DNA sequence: TGCGCCAGCACCCACAATAGCGGGAGCTACCACGAGCAGTACTTC.

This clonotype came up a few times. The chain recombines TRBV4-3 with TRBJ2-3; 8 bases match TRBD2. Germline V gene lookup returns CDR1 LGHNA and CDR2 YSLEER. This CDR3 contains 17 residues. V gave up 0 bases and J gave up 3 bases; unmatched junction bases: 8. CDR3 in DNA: TGCGCCAGCAGCCAAGATGGGGAGCGGGAGAGAACAGATACGCAGTATTTT. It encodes CASSQDGERERTDTQYF.

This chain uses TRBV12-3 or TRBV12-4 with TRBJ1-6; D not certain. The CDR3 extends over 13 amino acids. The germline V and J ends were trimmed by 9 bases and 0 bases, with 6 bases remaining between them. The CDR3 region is CASAFSYNSPLHF. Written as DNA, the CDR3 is TGTGCCAGTGCGTTCTCCTATAATTCACCCCTCCACTTT.

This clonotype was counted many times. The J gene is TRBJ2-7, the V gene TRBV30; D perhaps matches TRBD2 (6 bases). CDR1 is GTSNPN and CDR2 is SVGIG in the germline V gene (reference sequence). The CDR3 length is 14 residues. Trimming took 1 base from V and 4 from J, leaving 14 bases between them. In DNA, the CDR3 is TGTGCCTGGAGTGGTGCGGGAACTATGTACGAGCAGTACTTC. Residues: CAWSGAGTMYEQYF.

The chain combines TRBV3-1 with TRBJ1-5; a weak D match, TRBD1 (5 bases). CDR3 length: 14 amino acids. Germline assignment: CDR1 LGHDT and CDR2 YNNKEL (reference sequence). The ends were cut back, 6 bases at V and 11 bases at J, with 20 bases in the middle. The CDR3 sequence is CASSPPGTQAAQHF. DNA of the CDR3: TGTGCCAGCAGTCCACCCGGGACTCAAGCAGCCCAGCATTTT.

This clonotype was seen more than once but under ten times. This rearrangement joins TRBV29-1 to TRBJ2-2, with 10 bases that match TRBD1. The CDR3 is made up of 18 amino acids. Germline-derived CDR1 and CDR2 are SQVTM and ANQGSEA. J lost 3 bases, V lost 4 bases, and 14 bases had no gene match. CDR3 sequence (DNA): TGCAGCGTTGTAAGGCCCCGGGGGACAGGGGACGACACCGGGGAGCTGTTTTTT. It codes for CSVVRPRGTGDDTGELFF.

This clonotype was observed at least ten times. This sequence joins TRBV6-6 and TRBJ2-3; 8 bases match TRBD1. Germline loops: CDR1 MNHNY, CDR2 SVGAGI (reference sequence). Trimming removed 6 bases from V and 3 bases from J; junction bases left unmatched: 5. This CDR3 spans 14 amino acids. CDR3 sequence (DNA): TGTGCCAGCAGCCAGGACAGGGCTACAGATACGCAGTATTTT. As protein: CASSQDRATDTQYF.

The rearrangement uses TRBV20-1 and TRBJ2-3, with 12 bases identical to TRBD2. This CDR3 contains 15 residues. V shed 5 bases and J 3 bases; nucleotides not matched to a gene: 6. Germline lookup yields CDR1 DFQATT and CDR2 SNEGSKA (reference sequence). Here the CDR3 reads CSAPLAGGGTDTQYF. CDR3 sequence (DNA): TGCAGTGCTCCCCTAGCGGGGGGGGGGACAGATACGCAGTATTTT.

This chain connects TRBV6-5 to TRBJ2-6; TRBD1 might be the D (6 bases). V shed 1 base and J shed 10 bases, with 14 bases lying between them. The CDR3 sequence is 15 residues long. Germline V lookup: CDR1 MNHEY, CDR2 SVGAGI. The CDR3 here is CASSYLSGTSNVLTF. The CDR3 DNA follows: TGTGCCAGCAGTTACTTATCCGGGACAAGTAACGTCCTGACTTTC.

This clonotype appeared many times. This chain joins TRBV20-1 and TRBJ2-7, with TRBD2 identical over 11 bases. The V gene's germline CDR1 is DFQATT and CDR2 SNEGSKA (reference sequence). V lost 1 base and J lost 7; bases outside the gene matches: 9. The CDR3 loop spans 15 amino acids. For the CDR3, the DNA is TGCAGTGCTAGAGCTCGAACTAGCGGGAGTCGTGAGCAGTACTTC. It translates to CSARARTSGSREQYF.

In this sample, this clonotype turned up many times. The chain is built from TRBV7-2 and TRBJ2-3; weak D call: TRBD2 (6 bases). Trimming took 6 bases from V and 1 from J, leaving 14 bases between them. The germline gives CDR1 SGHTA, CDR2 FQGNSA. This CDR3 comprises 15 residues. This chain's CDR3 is CASRYPGLGTDTQYF. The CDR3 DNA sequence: TGTGCCAGCAGATACCCGGGACTGGGCACAGATACGCAGTATTTT.

The CDR3 DNA is TGCAGTGCTAGGGTGGGGGGTCAGCCCCAGCATTTT. It is translated as CSARVGGQPQHF. This chain connects TRBV20-1 to TRBJ1-5; possible D gene TRBD1, 5 bases. V lost 3 bases and J lost 6, with 9 bases in between. The CDR3 runs to 12 residues. Germline V gives CDR1 DFQATT, CDR2 SNEGSKA (reference sequence).

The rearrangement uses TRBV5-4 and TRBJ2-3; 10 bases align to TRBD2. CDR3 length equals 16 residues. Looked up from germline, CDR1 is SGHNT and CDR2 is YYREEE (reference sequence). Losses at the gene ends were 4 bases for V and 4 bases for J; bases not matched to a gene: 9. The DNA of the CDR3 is TGTGCCAGCAGCCTCCGCTTAGCGGGGGGTGCAGATACGCAGTATTTT. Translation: CASSLRLAGGADTQYF.

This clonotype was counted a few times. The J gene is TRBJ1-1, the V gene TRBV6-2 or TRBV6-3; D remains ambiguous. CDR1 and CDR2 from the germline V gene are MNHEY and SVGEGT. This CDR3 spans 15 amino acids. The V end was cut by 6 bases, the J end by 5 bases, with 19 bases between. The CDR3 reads CASSLPVPPGTEAFF. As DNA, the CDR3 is TGTGCCAGCAGCCTCCCGGTCCCCCCTGGGACTGAAGCTTTCTTT.

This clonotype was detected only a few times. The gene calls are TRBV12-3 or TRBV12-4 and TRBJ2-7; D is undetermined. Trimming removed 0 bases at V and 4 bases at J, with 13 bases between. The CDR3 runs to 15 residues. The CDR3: CASSLARAGPYEQYF. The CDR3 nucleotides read TGTGCCAGCAGTTTAGCGCGTGCAGGCCCTTACGAGCAGTACTTC.

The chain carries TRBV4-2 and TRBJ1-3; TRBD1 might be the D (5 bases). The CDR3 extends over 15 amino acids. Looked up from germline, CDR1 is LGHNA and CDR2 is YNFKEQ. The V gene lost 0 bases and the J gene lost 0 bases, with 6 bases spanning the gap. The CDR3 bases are TGTGCCAGCAGCCAAGACAGGGTCTCTGGAAACACCATATATTTT. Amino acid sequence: CASSQDRVSGNTIYF.